This T cell receptor (beta chain) was captured in a study of blood T cell repertoires in COVID-19. TCRdb keeps only in-frame clones here, not all; method: immunoSEQ multiplex PCR. The data contain around 70,000 clones, 91% of them seen just once; the ten biggest clones take up around 6.7%. Trimming left V 0 bases short and J 8 bases short, with 10 bases between. Germline V gene lookup returns CDR1 SGHTA and CDR2 FQGTGA. The CDR3 has 13 amino acids. The chain uses TRBV7-3 and TRBJ1-2, with a weak D call TRBD1 (6 bases). This receptor was obtained from a human donor in a cohort sampled during active COVID-19. The specimen sequenced was peripheral blood. This chain's CDR3 is CASSLTQGRGYTF. Here the CDR3 DNA reads TGTGCCAGCAGCTTAACACAGGGTAGAGGCTACACCTTC.